A selection of T cell receptor beta chains follows, all from one sample in a study of CD8+ T cells in alopecia areata. The table came from immunoSEQ multiplex PCR; TCRdb's copy has only in-frame clones and leaves some out. The data hold around 150,000 clones, with about 71% observed a single time. Sequenced here: CD4+ T cells sorted from blood, sampled at week 4, from a patient treated with tofacitinib. Receptors were obtained from a human donor with alopecia areata. CDR3s include the opening cysteine and the closing phenylalanine or tryptophan. Fields, in order: J gene, D gene, clone size, V gene, CDR3 protein, CDR3 DNA. The D gene is left open where the match is weak. Clone size, where shown, is once, few, many, or a class for clones that have expanded.

TRBJ1-6 | NA | once | TRBV6-4 | CASSDSVPQMGSPLHF | TGTGCCAGCAGTGACTCCGTCCCTCAGATGGGTTCACCCCTCCACTTT
TRBJ2-5 | NA | NA | TRBV7-8 | CASSSQETQYF | TGTGCCAGCAGCTCTCAAGAGACCCAGTACTTC
TRBJ2-3 | TRBD2 | NA | TRBV30 | CAWNSGGAADTQYF | TGTGCCTGGAATAGCGGGGGGGCCGCAGATACGCAGTATTTT
TRBJ2-3 | TRBD2 | NA | TRBV18 | CASSPLRLAGGPGTDTQYF | TGTGCCAGCTCACCCCTAAGACTAGCGGGGGGGCCTGGCACAGATACGCAGTATTTT
TRBJ1-4 | TRBD1 | NA | TRBV9 | CASSAYGTATNEKLFF | TGTGCCAGCAGCGCTTACGGGACAGCAACTAATGAAAAACTGTTTTTT
TRBJ1-5 | NA | NA | TRBV4-1 | CASSQRISSNQPQHF | TGCGCCAGCAGCCAACGAATAAGTAGCAATCAGCCCCAGCATTTT
TRBJ1-2 | NA | NA | TRBV30 | CAWSLRGNYGYTF | TGTGCCTGGAGTCTCAGGGGCAACTATGGCTACACCTTC
TRBJ2-5 | NA | NA | TRBV6-5 | CASRRLVGGETQYF | TGTGCCAGCAGGCGACTAGTGGGGGGCGAGACCCAGTACTTC
TRBJ1-5 | NA | few | TRBV29-1 | CSVAGANQPQHF | TGCAGCGTTGCAGGCGCTAATCAGCCCCAGCATTTT
TRBJ2-3 | TRBD1 | NA | TRBV30 | CAWGTVNKLSTDTQYF | TGTGCCTGGGGGACAGTTAATAAGCTTAGCACAGATACGCAGTATTTT
TRBJ1-6 | NA | NA | TRBV27 | CASSRKGNSPLHF | TGTGCCAGCAGTCGAAAAGGGAATTCACCCCTCCACTTT
TRBJ2-4 | NA | NA | TRBV7-2 | CASSPRPVAKNIQYF | TGTGCCAGCAGCCCCAGGCCAGTAGCCAAAAACATTCAGTACTTC
TRBJ1-1 | TRBD1 | NA | TRBV6-6 | CASSYSSQGVTEAFF | TGTGCCAGCAGTTACTCGAGTCAGGGGGTCACTGAAGCTTTCTTT
TRBJ2-7 | NA | NA | TRBV4-1 | CASSKLPTTSYEQYF | TGCGCCAGCAGCAAATTACCCACGACGTCCTACGAGCAGTACTTC
TRBJ1-1 | NA | NA | TRBV29-1 | CRASGTANTEAFF | TGCAGGGCTTCCGGGACGGCGAACACTGAAGCTTTCTTT
TRBJ2-1 | TRBD2 | NA | TRBV6-5 | CASSIAGGYYNEQFF | TGTGCCAGCAGTATAGCGGGGGGGTACTACAATGAGCAGTTCTTC
TRBJ2-3 | NA | NA | TRBV5-1 | CAGLQRDTQYF | TGCGCCGGACTACAGCGGGATACGCAGTATTTT
TRBJ2-2 | NA | NA | TRBV29-1 | CSVYRAGELFF | TGCAGCGTATACAGGGCCGGGGAGCTGTTTTTT
TRBJ2-5 | TRBD2 | NA | TRBV11-1 | CASSLLAGSRRETQYF | TGTGCCAGCAGCTTGTTAGCGGGGTCCCGACGGGAGACCCAGTACTTC
TRBJ1-1 | TRBD1 | NA | TRBV30 | CAGGTGAYTEAFF | TGTGCCGGGGGGACAGGGGCCTACACTGAAGCTTTCTTT
TRBJ2-5 | NA | NA | TRBV4-2 | CASSQDQGRETQYF | TGTGCCAGCAGCCAAGATCAGGGCCGAGAGACCCAGTACTTC
TRBJ2-2 | NA | NA | TRBV19 | CASSMGANTGELFF | TGTGCCAGTAGTATGGGGGCGAACACCGGGGAGCTGTTTTTT
TRBJ1-5 | NA | NA | TRBV2 | CASSGWPRYDQPQHF | TGTGCCAGCAGTGGTTGGCCGAGGTACGATCAGCCCCAGCATTTT
TRBJ2-2 | NA | NA | TRBV5-1 | CASSFRDGNTGELFF | TGCGCCAGCAGCTTCCGGGACGGTAACACCGGGGAGCTGTTTTTT
TRBJ1-1 | NA | few | TRBV19 | CASSIPGWNTEAFF | TGTGCCAGTAGTATCCCCGGTTGGAACACTGAAGCTTTCTTT
TRBJ1-5 | NA | NA | TRBV30 | CAWSFRGNQPQHF | TGTGCCTGGAGTTTCAGGGGCAATCAGCCCCAGCATTTT
TRBJ1-2 | NA | NA | TRBV7-9 | CASSLAREGIRTF | TGTGCCAGCAGCTTAGCTCGGGAGGGTATACGCACCTTC
TRBJ1-2 | NA | NA | TRBV19 | CASSTGANYGYTF | TGTGCCAGTTCCACTGGAGCTAACTATGGCTACACCTTC
TRBJ2-2 | TRBD2 | few | TRBV7-8 | CASSPGTSQRPRDYTGELFF | TGTGCCAGCAGCCCAGGGACTAGTCAAAGGCCCAGGGATTATACCGGGGAGCTGTTTTTT
TRBJ2-3 | NA | NA | TRBV30 | CAWSVKYTQYF | TGTGCCTGGAGTGTAAAGTATACGCAGTATTTT
TRBJ1-2 | NA | NA | TRBV20-1 | CSAILYGYTF | TGCAGTGCTATTCTCTATGGCTACACCTTC
TRBJ2-7 | NA | NA | TRBV11-2 | CASSSVAGSSYEQYF | TGTGCCAGCAGCTCTGTCGCGGGATCCTCCTACGAGCAGTACTTC
TRBJ2-7 | TRBD1 | NA | TRBV30 | CAWSRTGGSEQYF | TGTGCCTGGAGCCGGACAGGGGGCTCCGAGCAGTACTTC
TRBJ1-1 | NA | NA | TRBV30 | CAWSKNMNTEAFF | TGTGCCTGGAGTAAGAACATGAACACTGAAGCTTTCTTT
TRBJ2-1 | NA | NA | TRBV20-1 | CSARTYNEQFF | TGCAGTGCTAGGACCTACAATGAGCAGTTCTTC
TRBJ1-5 | TRBD1 | NA | TRBV5-1 | CASSLGDRGTDQPQHF | TGCGCCAGCAGCTTGGGAGACAGGGGCACGGATCAGCCCCAGCATTTT
TRBJ1-2 | TRBD1 | NA | TRBV25-1 | CASSAKGAPNYGYTF | TGTGCCAGCAGTGCTAAGGGGGCGCCCAACTATGGCTACACCTTC
TRBJ1-2 | TRBD1 | NA | TRBV7-2 | CASSRQGHYGYTF | TGTGCCAGCAGCCGACAGGGCCATTATGGCTACACCTTC
TRBJ1-4 | TRBD1 | NA | TRBV30 | CAWKRGRKTNEKLFF | TGTGCCTGGAAAAGGGGGCGGAAGACTAATGAAAAACTGTTTTTT
TRBJ1-1 | TRBD1 | NA | TRBV19 | CASSLPGTGNTEAFF | TGTGCCAGTAGTCTTCCCGGGACAGGGAACACTGAAGCTTTCTTT
TRBJ1-2 | NA | NA | TRBV5-1 | CASSLLFSEDGYTF | TGCGCCAGCAGCCTACTCTTTTCGGAGGATGGCTACACCTTC